The clone carrying this T cell receptor (beta chain) came up once. Antigen specificity is unknown. These data come from a study of cytomegalovirus exposure and HLA in healthy donors. The study ran its PCR with 60 Vbeta and 13 Jbeta primers. Only in-frame clones appear in the TCRdb table, and some are missing; sequencing was by immunoSEQ multiplex PCR. Found here are 200,000 to 250,000 clones, just under 70% of them singletons; the top ten hold about 2.5%. Study findings and constraints: Sequencing had likely introduced a cluster of highly shared sequence variants as an artifact. Later on, a genetic analysis was performed. It linked a missense variant in DCLRE1C with V- and J-gene trimming of TCR beta. Associated with cytomegalovirus, according to the listing, were around 160 TCR beta chains. A reported reduction in N-insertions relative to the approximately 600-donor mean was seen in an Asian-associated ancestry cluster in a later analysis.

Germline assignment: CDR1 SGHKS and CDR2 YYEKEE (reference sequence). CDR3 length: 16 amino acids. V lost 4 bases to trimming and J lost 0 bases, with 14 bases between them. The chain couples TRBV5-5 to TRBJ1-3; D possibly corresponds to TRBD1 (6 bases). Sequencing used PBMCs. This TCR derives from a man in his forties in good health and CMV-seropositive. The CDR3 is CASSTTRGHSGNTIYF. CDR3 in DNA: TGTGCCAGCAGCACCACCAGGGGCCACTCTGGAAACACCATATATTTT.